This T cell receptor (beta chain) originates from a study of cytomegalovirus exposure and HLA in healthy donors. Study at large: From HLA-typed donors, an early data release held approximately 85 million unique TCRs.

The PCR employed 60 Vbeta primers together with 13 Jbeta primers. The table came from immunoSEQ multiplex PCR; TCRdb's copy has only in-frame clones and leaves some out. The repertoire holds 100,000 to 150,000 clones, with less than 80% as singletons. Per germline, CDR1 SGHTA and CDR2 FQGNSA. Trimming removed 5 bases at V and 7 bases at J, with 15 bases between. The length of the CDR3 is 14 residues. Study outcomes and limitations: TCR beta sequences numbering roughly 16,000 were associated with HLA alleles at 0.05 false discovery rate in a later analysis. As immune exposure information, only CMV serostatus was available. V- and J-gene trimming of TCR beta was linked (in a later analysis) to a missense DCLRE1C variant.

A remark on this clone: Antigen unknown.

Sample: PBMCs. The J gene is TRBJ1-5, the V gene TRBV7-2, with D hard to call. This receptor was identified in a woman aged 45-59 years in good health and CMV-seronegative. The CDR3 nucleotides read TGTGCCAGCAGCCCTAACCGGGGTTTACAGCCCCAGCATTTT. The encoded protein is CASSPNRGLQPQHF.